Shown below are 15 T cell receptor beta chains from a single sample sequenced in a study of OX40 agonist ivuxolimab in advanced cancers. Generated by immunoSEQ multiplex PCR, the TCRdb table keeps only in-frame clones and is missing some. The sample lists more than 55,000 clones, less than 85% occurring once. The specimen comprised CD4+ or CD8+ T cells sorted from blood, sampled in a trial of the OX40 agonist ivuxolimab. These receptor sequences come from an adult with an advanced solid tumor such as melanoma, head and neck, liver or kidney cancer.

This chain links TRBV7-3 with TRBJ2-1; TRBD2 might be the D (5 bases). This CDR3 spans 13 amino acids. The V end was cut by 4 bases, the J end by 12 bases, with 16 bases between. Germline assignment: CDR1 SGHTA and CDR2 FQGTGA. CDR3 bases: TGTGCCAGCAGCTCCCCCCCGCGGGTGAGGCAGTTCTTC. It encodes CASSSPPRVRQFF.

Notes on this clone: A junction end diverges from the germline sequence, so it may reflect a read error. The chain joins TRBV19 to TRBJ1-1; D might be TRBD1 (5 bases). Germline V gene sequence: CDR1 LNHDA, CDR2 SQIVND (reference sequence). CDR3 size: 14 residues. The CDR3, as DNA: TGTGCCAGTAGTGTAGACAGTCTGAACACTGAAGCTTTCTTT. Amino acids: CASSVDSLNTEAFF.

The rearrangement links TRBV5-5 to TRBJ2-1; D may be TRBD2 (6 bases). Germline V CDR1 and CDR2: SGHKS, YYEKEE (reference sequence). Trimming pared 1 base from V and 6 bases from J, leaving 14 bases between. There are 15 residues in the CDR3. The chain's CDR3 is CASSLSASVRNEQFF. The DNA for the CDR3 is TGTGCCAGCAGCTTGTCGGCTAGCGTGCGCAATGAGCAGTTCTTC.

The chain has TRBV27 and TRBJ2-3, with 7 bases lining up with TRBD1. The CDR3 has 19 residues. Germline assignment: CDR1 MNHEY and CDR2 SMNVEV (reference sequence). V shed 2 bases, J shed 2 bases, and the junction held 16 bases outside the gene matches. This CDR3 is CASSLGSRHWTGHTDTQYF. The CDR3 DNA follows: TGTGCCAGCAGTTTAGGATCGAGGCATTGGACAGGACACACAGATACGCAGTATTTT.

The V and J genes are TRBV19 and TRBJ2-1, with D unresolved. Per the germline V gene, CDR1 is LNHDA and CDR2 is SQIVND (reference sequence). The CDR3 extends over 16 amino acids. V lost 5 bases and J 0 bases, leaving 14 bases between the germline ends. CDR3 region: CASSGVSWGSYNEQFF. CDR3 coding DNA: TGTGCCAGTAGTGGTGTCTCCTGGGGCTCCTACAATGAGCAGTTCTTC.

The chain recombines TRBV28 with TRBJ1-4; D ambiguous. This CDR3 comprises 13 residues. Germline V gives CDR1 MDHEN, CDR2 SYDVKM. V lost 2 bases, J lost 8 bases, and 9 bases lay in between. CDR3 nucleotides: TGTGCCAGCAGTTTAAACAGAGGGGAAAAACTGTTTTTT. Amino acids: CASSLNRGEKLFF.

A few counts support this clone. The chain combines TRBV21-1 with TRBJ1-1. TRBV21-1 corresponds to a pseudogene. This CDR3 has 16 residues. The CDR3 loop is CASSDLPANGGTEAFF. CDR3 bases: TGTGCCAGCAGCGACCTGCCGGCAAATGGGGGGACTGAAGCTTTCTTT.

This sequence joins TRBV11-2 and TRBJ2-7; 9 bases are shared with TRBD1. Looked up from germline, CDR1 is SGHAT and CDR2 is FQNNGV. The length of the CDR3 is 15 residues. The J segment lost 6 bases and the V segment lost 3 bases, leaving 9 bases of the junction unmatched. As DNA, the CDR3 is TGTGCCAGCAGCTTTACTTCGGGACAGGGCACCGAGCAGTACTTC. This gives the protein CASSFTSGQGTEQYF.

CDR3 region: CASRGDQETQYF. In DNA form, the CDR3 reads TGTGCCTCCAGAGGCGATCAAGAGACCCAGTACTTC. The V gene is TRBV2, the J gene TRBJ2-5; D remains unclear. The CDR3 sequence is 12 residues long. Germline V gene sequence: CDR1 SNHLY, CDR2 FYNNEI. V was shortened by 11 bases and J by 2 bases, with 12 bases between the two germline ends.

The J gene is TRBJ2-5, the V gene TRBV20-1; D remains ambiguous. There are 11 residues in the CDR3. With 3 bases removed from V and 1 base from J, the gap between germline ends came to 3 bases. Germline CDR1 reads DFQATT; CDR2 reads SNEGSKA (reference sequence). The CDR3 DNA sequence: TGCAGTGCTAGTGGCCAAGAGACCCAGTACTTC. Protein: CSASGQETQYF.

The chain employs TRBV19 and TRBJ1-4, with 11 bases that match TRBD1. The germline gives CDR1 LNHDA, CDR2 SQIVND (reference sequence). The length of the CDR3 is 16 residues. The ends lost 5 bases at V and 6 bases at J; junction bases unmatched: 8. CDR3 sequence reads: CASSSYRDRGYEKLFF. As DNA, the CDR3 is TGTGCCAGTAGTTCCTACCGGGACAGGGGGTATGAAAAACTGTTTTTT.

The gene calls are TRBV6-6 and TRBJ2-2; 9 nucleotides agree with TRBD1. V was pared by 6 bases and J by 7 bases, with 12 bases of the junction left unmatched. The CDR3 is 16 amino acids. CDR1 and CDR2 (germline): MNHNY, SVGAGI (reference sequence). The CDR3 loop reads CASRAPGQGTVGELFF. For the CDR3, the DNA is TGTGCCAGCAGAGCTCCGGGACAGGGAACGGTCGGGGAGCTGTTTTTT.

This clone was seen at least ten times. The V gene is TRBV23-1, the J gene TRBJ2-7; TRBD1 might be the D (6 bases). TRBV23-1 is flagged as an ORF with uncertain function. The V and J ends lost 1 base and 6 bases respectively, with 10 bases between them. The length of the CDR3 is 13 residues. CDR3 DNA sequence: TGCGCCAGCAGTCAATGGCGAGGGGGCGAGCAGTACTTC. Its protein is CASSQWRGGEQYF.

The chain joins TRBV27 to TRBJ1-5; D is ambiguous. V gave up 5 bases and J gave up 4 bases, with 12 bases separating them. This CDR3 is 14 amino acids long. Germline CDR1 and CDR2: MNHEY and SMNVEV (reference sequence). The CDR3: CASSLYGRNQPQHF. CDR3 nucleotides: TGTGCCAGCAGTCTTTATGGGAGGAATCAGCCCCAGCATTTT.

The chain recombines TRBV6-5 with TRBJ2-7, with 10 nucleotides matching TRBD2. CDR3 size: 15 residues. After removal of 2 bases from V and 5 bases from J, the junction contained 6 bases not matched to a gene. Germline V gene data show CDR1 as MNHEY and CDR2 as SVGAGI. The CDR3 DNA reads TGTGCCAGCAGTTACGAAGCGGGAGGGCCCAACGAGCAGTACTTC. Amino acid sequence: CASSYEAGGPNEQYF.